Below, 12 T cell receptor beta chains from the same sample are listed, as sequenced in a study of blood T cell repertoires in COVID-19. TCRdb's table, derived via immunoSEQ multiplex PCR, lists solely in-frame clones and lacks some. The table shows some 45,000 clones, with roughly 82% occurring only once. Sequenced sample: peripheral blood. The receptors shown here come from a human donor in a cohort sampled during active COVID-19.

In its sample, this clone was seen a few times. The V and J genes are TRBV6-5 and TRBJ1-3, with D possibly matching TRBD1 (6 bases). With 5 bases removed from V and 4 bases from J, the gap between germline ends came to 12 bases. This CDR3 contains 14 residues. The V gene's germline CDR1 is MNHEY and CDR2 SVGAGI. CDR3 region: CASSHADRGNTIYF. As DNA, the CDR3 is TGTGCCAGCAGTCATGCCGACAGGGGAAACACCATATATTTT.

This clone was detected only once. The junction departs from the called germline gene at one end, perhaps through a read error. The rearrangement joins TRBV30 to TRBJ1-2, with D perhaps matching TRBD1 (6 bases). CDR1 and CDR2 from the germline V gene are GTSNPN and SVGIG (reference sequence). This CDR3 region has 13 residues. CDR3 region: CAWSVQWGGTLYF. The DNA of the CDR3 is TGTGCCTGGAGTGTACAATGGGGAGGGACACTTTACTTC. Drawing the rest from reference TRBV30 and TRBJ1-2, the complete variable domain is SQTIHQWPATLVQPVGSPLSLECTVEGTSNPNLYWYRQAAGRGLQLLFYSVGIGQISSEVPQNLSASRPQDRQFILSSKKLLLSDSGFYLCAWSVQWGGTLYFGSGTRLTVV.

In DNA form, the CDR3 reads TGTGCCTGGAGTGTACGTTCGGTCCAGCCCCAGCATTTT. It specifies CAWSVRSVQPQHF. This chain uses TRBV30 with TRBJ1-5, with unresolved D. V lost 0 bases and J 7 bases, leaving 10 bases between the germline ends. CDR1 is GTSNPN, CDR2 SVGIG, per germline (reference sequence). This CDR3 region has 13 residues. The variable domain in full, completed from reference TRBV30 and TRBJ1-5, reads SQTIHQWPATLVQPVGSPLSLECTVEGTSNPNLYWYRQAAGRGLQLLFYSVGIGQISSEVPQNLSASRPQDRQFILSSKKLLLSDSGFYLCAWSVRSVQPQHFGDGTRLSIL.

V is TRBV6-5 and J is TRBJ2-7; 11 nucleotides line up with TRBD2. The germline V gene encodes CDR1 MNHEY and CDR2 SVGAGI. This CDR3 is built from 14 residues. The J segment lost 5 bases and the V segment lost 6 bases, leaving 6 bases of the junction unmatched. CDR3 nucleotides: TGTGCCAGCAGGACTAGCGGGACTTTCCACGAGCAGTACTTC. It codes for CASRTSGTFHEQYF.

The chain carries TRBV4-1 and TRBJ2-7; D uncertain. CDR3 length: 17 residues. V was trimmed by 0 bases and J by 2 bases, leaving 17 bases between them. CDR1 and CDR2 from the germline V gene are MGHRA and YSYEKL. As DNA, the CDR3 is TGCGCCAGCAGCCAAGATTTGCGGAACGGTGAAACCTACGAGCAGTACTTC. Its protein product is CASSQDLRNGETYEQYF.

J is TRBJ2-5 and V is TRBV6-1; D remains unclear. V gave up 2 bases and J gave up 5 bases, with 9 bases separating them. This CDR3 comprises 13 residues. CDR1 and CDR2 from the germline V gene are MNHNS and SASEGT. DNA for the CDR3: TGTGCCAGCAGTGAAATCGCGGTCGAGACCCAGTACTTC. It specifies CASSEIAVETQYF.

This clone was picked up a small number of times. J is TRBJ2-4 and V is TRBV21-1; the table's TRBD1 call for D was not verified on the DNA. TRBV21-1 counts as a pseudogene. The CDR3 contains 14 residues. The CDR3: CASSTGSAKNIQYF. The CDR3 coding sequence is TGTGCCAGCAGTACAGGGTCGGCCAAAAACATTCAGTACTTC.

V usage is TRBV18 and J usage is TRBJ2-7; the match to TRBD1 covers 12 bases. This CDR3 comprises 16 residues. V shed 0 bases and J 7 bases; nucleotides not matched to a gene: 7. Germline CDR1 reads KGHSH; CDR2 reads LQKENI. The CDR3 here is CASSPPGTGGLGEQYF. CDR3 sequence (DNA): TGTGCCAGCTCACCACCGGGGACAGGGGGCCTAGGGGAGCAGTACTTC.

This chain joins TRBV30 and TRBJ1-5; D is possibly TRBD1 (6 bases). Germline V CDR1 and CDR2: GTSNPN, SVGIG (reference sequence). V lost 0 bases, J lost 3 bases, and 12 bases lay in between. This CDR3 comprises 15 residues. The chain's CDR3 is CAWSVKDRFNQPQHF. The DNA for the CDR3 is TGTGCCTGGAGTGTAAAAGACAGGTTCAATCAGCCCCAGCATTTT.

The J gene is TRBJ2-7, the V gene TRBV27, with 9 positions matching TRBD1. CDR3 length: 15 amino acids. Germline V CDR1 and CDR2: MNHEY, SMNVEV (reference sequence). V trimming: 7 bases; J trimming: 6 bases; junction bases outside the gene matches: 13. The CDR3 sequence: CASTAGQGLNLEQYF. The CDR3 region has the DNA TGTGCCAGCACCGCCGGACAGGGGTTAAATCTCGAGCAGTACTTC.

The rearrangement joins TRBV12-3 or TRBV12-4 to TRBJ2-1; D not certain. V was shortened by 4 bases and J by 9 bases, with 7 bases between the two germline ends. The CDR3 has 11 residues. Written as DNA, the CDR3 is TGTGCCAGCAGTTCGACGGGTGAGCAGTTCTTC. Its translation: CASSSTGEQFF.

The CDR3 protein is CASSIDFRPKAQYF. The CDR3 DNA reads as TGTGCCAGTAGTATCGACTTCAGACCTAAGGCCCAGTACTTC. The chain recombines TRBV19 with TRBJ2-5; D gene uncertain. The V gene's germline CDR1 is LNHDA and CDR2 SQIVND (reference sequence). V was trimmed by 3 bases and J by 9 bases, leaving 17 bases between them. This CDR3 comprises 14 residues.